The rows below give T cell receptor beta chains drawn from one sample of a study of blood T cells in healthy people across ages. TCRdb ran MiXCR on the 5' RACE reads and lists one entry per CDR3 protein. Of hundreds of thousands of distinct CDR3 sequences listed, under 25% are singletons. Source material: blood. Source of these receptors: a man in his 70s in good health. Both conserved end residues are part of each CDR3. Each record gives: J gene, D gene, V gene, clone size, CDR3 DNA, CDR3 protein. The D gene is left open where the match is weak. The size entry is marked missing in some rows and otherwise reads once, few, many or a size class.

j_call: TRBJ1-2
d_call: NA
v_call: TRBV21-1
clone_size: NA
cdr3_nt: TGTGCCAGCAGCAAAGTCTTGGGCAGAGGCTACACCTTC
cdr3_aa: CASSKVLGRGYTF

j_call: TRBJ1-2
d_call: NA
v_call: TRBV6-6
clone_size: few
cdr3_nt: TGTGCCAGCAGTCAGGTTACCTATGGCTACACCTTC
cdr3_aa: CASSQVTYGYTF

j_call: TRBJ2-5
d_call: TRBD2
v_call: TRBV27
clone_size: NA
cdr3_nt: TGTGCCAGCAGTTTAAGGGGAGGACTAGCCCAAGAGACCCAGTACTTC
cdr3_aa: CASSLRGGLAQETQYF

j_call: TRBJ2-2
d_call: TRBD1
v_call: TRBV7-2
clone_size: NA
cdr3_nt: TGTGCCAGCAGCTCACCGGGACAGGGATCCACCGGGGAGCTGTTTTTT
cdr3_aa: CASSSPGQGSTGELFF

j_call: TRBJ2-1
d_call: NA
v_call: TRBV9
clone_size: NA
cdr3_nt: TGTGCCAGCAGCGTGGGGAGCTACTCTTACAATGAGCAGTTCTTC
cdr3_aa: CASSVGSYSYNEQFF

j_call: TRBJ2-1
d_call: TRBD2
v_call: TRBV13
clone_size: many
cdr3_nt: TGTGCCAGCAGCCCCACCGGGACTAGCGCGTACAATGAGCAGTTCTTC
cdr3_aa: CASSPTGTSAYNEQFF

j_call: TRBJ2-1
d_call: TRBD1
v_call: TRBV3-1
clone_size: NA
cdr3_nt: TGTGCCAGCAGCCATAAAACAGGGGGGCATGAGCAGTTCTTC
cdr3_aa: CASSHKTGGHEQFF

j_call: TRBJ2-6
d_call: NA
v_call: TRBV5-6
clone_size: NA
cdr3_nt: TGTGCCAGCAGCTTGGTCCAAATCTCTGGGGCCAACGTCCTGACTTTC
cdr3_aa: CASSLVQISGANVLTF

j_call: TRBJ1-6
d_call: NA
v_call: TRBV9
clone_size: few
cdr3_nt: TGTGCCAGCAGCGTCTCCGGGGATCCCTATAATTCACCCCTCCACTTT
cdr3_aa: CASSVSGDPYNSPLHF

j_call: TRBJ2-3
d_call: TRBD2
v_call: TRBV6-2/TRBV6-3
clone_size: NA
cdr3_nt: TGTGCCAGCAGTTACTCCGGACTAGCGGGACCAGATACGCAGTATTTT
cdr3_aa: CASSYSGLAGPDTQYF

j_call: TRBJ1-1
d_call: NA
v_call: TRBV20-1
clone_size: NA
cdr3_nt: TGCAGTGCTGTCATAAAGTTGAACACTGAAGCTTTCTTT
cdr3_aa: CSAVIKLNTEAFF

j_call: TRBJ1-5
d_call: TRBD1
v_call: TRBV6-1
clone_size: NA
cdr3_nt: TGTGCCAGCAGGAGACAGGGGCATCAGCCCCAGCATTTT
cdr3_aa: CASRRQGHQPQHF

j_call: TRBJ2-4
d_call: TRBD2
v_call: TRBV20-1
clone_size: NA
cdr3_nt: TGCAGTGCTAGAAGGCGGGAGGGGGCCAAAAACATTCAGTACTTC
cdr3_aa: CSARRREGAKNIQYF

j_call: TRBJ2-7
d_call: NA
v_call: TRBV12-3/TRBV12-4
clone_size: many
cdr3_nt: TGTGCCAGCAGTTTATGGGTGCGGGTCTACGAGCAGTACTTC
cdr3_aa: CASSLWVRVYEQYF

j_call: TRBJ2-3
d_call: NA
v_call: TRBV5-4
clone_size: few
cdr3_nt: TGTGCCAGCAGCGGGGGGACGGACCAAACCACAGATACGCAGTATTTT
cdr3_aa: CASSGGTDQTTDTQYF

j_call: TRBJ1-1
d_call: NA
v_call: TRBV7-6
clone_size: NA
cdr3_nt: TGTGCCAGCAGCTTAGCTCGCAGGGATACTGAAGCTTTCTTT
cdr3_aa: CASSLARRDTEAFF

j_call: TRBJ1-1
d_call: NA
v_call: TRBV5-1
clone_size: many
cdr3_nt: TGCGCCAGCCACGGGGAAACTGAAGCTTTCTTT
cdr3_aa: CASHGETEAFF

j_call: TRBJ2-7
d_call: NA
v_call: TRBV28
clone_size: NA
cdr3_nt: TGTGCCAGCACCTCACAGGGGGGGGCCTACGAGCAGTACTTC
cdr3_aa: CASTSQGGAYEQYF

j_call: TRBJ2-7
d_call: NA
v_call: TRBV20-1
clone_size: NA
cdr3_nt: TGCAGTGCTAGAAATGCGACGAGACAGTACTTC
cdr3_aa: CSARNATRQYF

j_call: TRBJ1-3
d_call: NA
v_call: TRBV2
clone_size: many
cdr3_nt: TGTGCCAGCAGTGGCTCTGGAAACACCATATATTTT
cdr3_aa: CASSGSGNTIYF

j_call: TRBJ1-2
d_call: NA
v_call: TRBV2
clone_size: few
cdr3_nt: TGTGCCAGCAGTGAAGACGGGTCGTCCGCTAACTATGGCTACACCTTC
cdr3_aa: CASSEDGSSANYGYTF

j_call: TRBJ1-1
d_call: NA
v_call: TRBV12-3/TRBV12-4
clone_size: NA
cdr3_nt: TGTGCCAGCAATTCCCTCGTCCCGAACACTGAAGCTTTCTTT
cdr3_aa: CASNSLVPNTEAFF

j_call: TRBJ1-3
d_call: TRBD1
v_call: TRBV5-1
clone_size: few
cdr3_nt: TGCGCCAGCAGCCGAGACAGGGGACAGGACACCATATATTTT
cdr3_aa: CASSRDRGQDTIYF

j_call: TRBJ2-1
d_call: NA
v_call: TRBV15
clone_size: many
cdr3_nt: TGTGCCACCAGCAGAGATTCGGGGCGATACAATGAGCAGTTCTTC
cdr3_aa: CATSRDSGRYNEQFF

j_call: TRBJ1-5
d_call: TRBD1
v_call: TRBV9
clone_size: NA
cdr3_nt: TGTGCCAGCAGCGTTTTTACAGGGGTAGGTCAGCCCCAGCATTTT
cdr3_aa: CASSVFTGVGQPQHF

j_call: TRBJ2-3
d_call: NA
v_call: TRBV7-2
clone_size: many
cdr3_nt: TGTGCCAGCAGCTCCCCCAGACAGAGGGGCACAGATACGCAGTATTTT
cdr3_aa: CASSSPRQRGTDTQYF

j_call: TRBJ2-5
d_call: NA
v_call: TRBV5-1
clone_size: NA
cdr3_nt: TGCGCCAGCGGCTTTCCGGGGTCCCAAGAGACCCAGTACTTC
cdr3_aa: CASGFPGSQETQYF

j_call: TRBJ2-5
d_call: TRBD1
v_call: TRBV28
clone_size: NA
cdr3_nt: TGTGCCAGCAGTTCGGGACAGTCAAAGACCCAGTACTTC
cdr3_aa: CASSSGQSKTQYF

j_call: TRBJ1-4
d_call: TRBD1
v_call: TRBV29-1
clone_size: many
cdr3_nt: TGCAGCGCCCGGACAGGGGAAGAAAAACTGTTTTTT
cdr3_aa: CSARTGEEKLFF

j_call: TRBJ2-1
d_call: NA
v_call: TRBV20-1
clone_size: many
cdr3_nt: TGCAGTGCTAGAGGCTCCATAACAAGGGGCGATGAGCAGTTCTTC
cdr3_aa: CSARGSITRGDEQFF

j_call: TRBJ2-4
d_call: NA
v_call: TRBV27
clone_size: NA
cdr3_nt: TGTGCCAGCAGTTTATCGAGAGGGAATCGCGGCAAAAACATTCAGTACTTC
cdr3_aa: CASSLSRGNRGKNIQYF

j_call: TRBJ2-5
d_call: NA
v_call: TRBV20-1
clone_size: many
cdr3_nt: TGCAGTGCCAGTAAGGTCAGGGAGGAGACCCAGTACTTC
cdr3_aa: CSASKVREETQYF

j_call: TRBJ2-6
d_call: NA
v_call: TRBV27
clone_size: NA
cdr3_nt: TGTGCCAGCAGTTTAGCGCAACGCTCTGGGGCCAACGTCCTGACTTTC
cdr3_aa: CASSLAQRSGANVLTF

j_call: TRBJ2-1
d_call: NA
v_call: TRBV14
clone_size: NA
cdr3_nt: TGTGCCAGCAGCCAAGAGAAGACCGTCAGCTCCTACGAGCAGTTCTTC
cdr3_aa: CASSQEKTVSSYEQFF

j_call: TRBJ2-1
d_call: TRBD2
v_call: TRBV10-3
clone_size: NA
cdr3_nt: TGTGCCATCAGTGAAGGGCTAGCGGGCGGTTTTACGCAGTTCTTC
cdr3_aa: CAISEGLAGGFTQFF

j_call: TRBJ2-7
d_call: TRBD2
v_call: TRBV18
clone_size: NA
cdr3_nt: TGTGCCAGCTCACCACGGGGTAGCGGGAATCCCTACGAGCAGTACTTC
cdr3_aa: CASSPRGSGNPYEQYF

j_call: TRBJ2-5
d_call: TRBD1
v_call: TRBV29-1
clone_size: many
cdr3_nt: TGCAGCGGACAGGGATGGGAGACCCAGTACTTC
cdr3_aa: CSGQGWETQYF

j_call: TRBJ2-1
d_call: NA
v_call: TRBV11-2
clone_size: NA
cdr3_nt: TGTGCCAGCAGCAGACTAGTGGGAGAAGTGTTCTTC
cdr3_aa: CASSRLVGEVFF

j_call: TRBJ2-1
d_call: TRBD2
v_call: TRBV9
clone_size: few
cdr3_nt: TGTGCCAGCAGCGTAGTTCCAGCGGGAGGTGAGCAGTTCTTC
cdr3_aa: CASSVVPAGGEQFF

j_call: TRBJ2-7
d_call: NA
v_call: TRBV7-2
clone_size: NA
cdr3_nt: TGTGCCAGCAGCTTAGTAGGGCTCGAGCAGTACTTC
cdr3_aa: CASSLVGLEQYF

j_call: TRBJ2-3
d_call: NA
v_call: TRBV11-2
clone_size: few
cdr3_nt: TGTGCCAGCAGCTTCCTTGGGGTCCTCGGAAATACGCAGTATTTT
cdr3_aa: CASSFLGVLGNTQYF

j_call: TRBJ1-1
d_call: TRBD1
v_call: TRBV20-1
clone_size: few
cdr3_nt: TGCAGTATTCACCCGGGACAGGCCTACTATGAAGCTTTCTTT
cdr3_aa: CSIHPGQAYYEAFF

j_call: TRBJ2-7
d_call: NA
v_call: TRBV2
clone_size: NA
cdr3_nt: TGTGCCAGCCGAACCACCCCGGACCACTACGAGCAGTACTTC
cdr3_aa: CASRTTPDHYEQYF

j_call: TRBJ2-4
d_call: TRBD2
v_call: TRBV3-1
clone_size: NA
cdr3_nt: TGTGCCAGCAGCCACCTAGCGGACAAAAACATTCAGTACTTC
cdr3_aa: CASSHLADKNIQYF

j_call: TRBJ2-5
d_call: NA
v_call: TRBV21-1
clone_size: few
cdr3_nt: TGTGCCAGCAGCAAAGGACGAAGGGGCCAAGAGACCCAGTACTTC
cdr3_aa: CASSKGRRGQETQYF

j_call: TRBJ2-7
d_call: NA
v_call: TRBV12-3/TRBV12-4
clone_size: NA
cdr3_nt: TGTGCCAGCAGTTTATCCGGGTTGACCTACGAGCGGTACTTC
cdr3_aa: CASSLSGLTYERYF

j_call: TRBJ2-6
d_call: NA
v_call: TRBV5-1
clone_size: NA
cdr3_nt: TGCGCCAGCAGCTGGGCCTCTGGGGCCAACGTCCTGACTTTC
cdr3_aa: CASSWASGANVLTF

j_call: TRBJ2-7
d_call: NA
v_call: TRBV5-5
clone_size: few
cdr3_nt: TGTGCCAGCAGCTTTGGTCAGGAACTCTACGAGCAGTACTTC
cdr3_aa: CASSFGQELYEQYF

j_call: TRBJ2-3
d_call: NA
v_call: TRBV20-1
clone_size: NA
cdr3_nt: TGCAGTGCTAGAGATGCCCGCACAGATACGCAGTATTTT
cdr3_aa: CSARDARTDTQYF

j_call: TRBJ1-1
d_call: NA
v_call: TRBV20-1
clone_size: NA
cdr3_nt: TGCAGTGCTAGAGATTTACCTGGGGAAGCTTTCTTT
cdr3_aa: CSARDLPGEAFF

j_call: TRBJ1-2
d_call: NA
v_call: TRBV2
clone_size: NA
cdr3_nt: TGTGCCAGCAGAGCCGGGACAAGTCCCAACTATGGCTACACCTTC
cdr3_aa: CASRAGTSPNYGYTF

j_call: TRBJ1-4
d_call: NA
v_call: TRBV7-9
clone_size: NA
cdr3_nt: TGTGCCAGCAGCCGCCCCCTGACCAAACTGTTTTTT
cdr3_aa: CASSRPLTKLFF

j_call: TRBJ2-1
d_call: TRBD2
v_call: TRBV3-1
clone_size: NA
cdr3_nt: TGTGCCAGCAGCCAAGGACTAGCGGGAGGCCCCGGTTACAATGAGCAGTTCTTC
cdr3_aa: CASSQGLAGGPGYNEQFF

j_call: TRBJ1-1
d_call: NA
v_call: TRBV12-3/TRBV12-4
clone_size: many
cdr3_nt: TGTGCCAGCAGTTTCGGGGGGCGCGGAAACACTGAAGCTTTCTTT
cdr3_aa: CASSFGGRGNTEAFF

j_call: TRBJ1-4
d_call: TRBD1
v_call: TRBV20-1
clone_size: NA
cdr3_nt: TGCAGTGCTAGAGTTAGAGACAGGGGGCCGCTCCAGGCCGAAAAACTGTTTTTT
cdr3_aa: CSARVRDRGPLQAEKLFF

j_call: TRBJ1-5
d_call: NA
v_call: TRBV12-3/TRBV12-4
clone_size: many
cdr3_nt: TGTGCCAGCAGTCCAACAGGTAGCAATCAGCCCCAGCATTTT
cdr3_aa: CASSPTGSNQPQHF

j_call: TRBJ2-3
d_call: TRBD1
v_call: TRBV5-1
clone_size: few
cdr3_nt: TGCGCCAGCAGCCCGTTCAGGGGGACCACAGATACGCAGTATTTT
cdr3_aa: CASSPFRGTTDTQYF

j_call: TRBJ1-1
d_call: NA
v_call: TRBV5-6
clone_size: many
cdr3_nt: TGTGCCAGCAGCCGTCGCTCGACAGGCGGAATAAACACTGAAGCTTTCTTT
cdr3_aa: CASSRRSTGGINTEAFF

j_call: TRBJ2-5
d_call: NA
v_call: TRBV5-6
clone_size: NA
cdr3_nt: TGTGCCAGCAGCTTTAGGCACTCCTCGGGGGAGACCCAGTACTTC
cdr3_aa: CASSFRHSSGETQYF

j_call: TRBJ1-5
d_call: TRBD1
v_call: TRBV6-2/TRBV6-3
clone_size: many
cdr3_nt: TGTGCCAGCCAAGACAGGGGGGATCAGCCCCAGCATTTT
cdr3_aa: CASQDRGDQPQHF